These 8 T cell receptor beta chains were all obtained from the same sample, sequenced in a study of cytomegalovirus exposure and HLA in healthy donors. PCR was performed using 60 Vbeta and 13 Jbeta primers. TCRdb's copy holds only in-frame clones and misses some; the assay was immunoSEQ multiplex PCR. The sample gives about 130,000 clones, about four fifths of which show up once; 0.7% is in the top ten. The sample taken for sequencing was PBMCs. The source of these receptors is a man aged 18-30 years in good health and CMV-seronegative.

The V call is TRBV7-9, the J call TRBJ2-2; 7 bases fit TRBD2. The V gene end was trimmed by 4 bases and the J gene end by 6 bases; junction bases not matched to a gene: 8. Germline values: CDR1 SEHNR, CDR2 FQNEAQ (reference sequence). The CDR3 sequence is 15 residues long. CDR3: CASSSPGGVAGELFF. The CDR3 DNA reads as TGTGCCAGCAGCTCCCCGGGAGGCGTGGCCGGGGAGCTGTTTTTT. The whole variable domain, filled in from reference TRBV7-9 and TRBJ2-2, reads DTGVSQNPRHKITKRGQNVTFRCDPISEHNRLYWYRQTLGQGPEFLTYFQNEAQLEKSRLLSDRFSAERPKGSFSTLEIQRTEQGDSAMYLCASSSPGGVAGELFFGEGSRLTVL.

The chain uses TRBV6-6 and TRBJ2-2; 7 bases are shared with TRBD2. Germline-derived CDR1 and CDR2 are MNHNY and SVGAGI (reference sequence). The CDR3 is made up of 14 amino acids. Trimming took 8 bases from V and 0 from J; bases not matched to a gene: 3. In DNA, the CDR3 is TGTGCCAGCGGGGCGGGGGCGAACACCGGGGAGCTGTTTTTT. Protein: CASGAGANTGELFF.

Only a few counts were recorded for this clone. The chain has TRBV19 and TRBJ2-1; no firm D call. With 5 bases removed from V and 4 bases from J, the gap between germline ends came to 6 bases. This CDR3 is 12 amino acids long. CDR1 and CDR2 from the germline V gene are LNHDA and SQIVND (reference sequence). Written as DNA, the CDR3 is TGTGCCAGTAGTGAGCGTTACAATGAGCAGTTCTTC. Its protein product is CASSERYNEQFF.

The chain uses TRBV11-3 and TRBJ1-1, with D unresolved. Germline V CDR1 and CDR2: SGHNT, YENEEA. Trimming cost V 4 bases and J 1 base, with 7 bases left between them. CDR3 size: 13 residues. In nucleotides, the CDR3 is TGTGCCAGCAGCTCCAGGCCGAACACTGAAGCTTTCTTT. As protein: CASSSRPNTEAFF. Together with reference TRBV11-3 and TRBJ1-1, the CDR3 gives the full variable domain: EAGVVQSPRYKIIEKKQPVAFWCNPISGHNTLYWYLQNLGQGPELLIRYENEEAVDDSQLPKDRFSAERLKGVDSTLKIQPAELGDSAVYLCASSSRPNTEAFFGQGTRLTVV.

This clone was seen a few times. The V call is TRBV9, the J call TRBJ1-4, with 9 bases lining up with TRBD1. V gave up 3 bases and J gave up 5 bases; unmatched junction bases: 2. This CDR3 contains 14 residues. Germline values: CDR1 SGDLS, CDR2 YYNGEE. CDR3 residues: CASSADRGNEKLFF. The CDR3 DNA sequence: TGTGCCAGCAGCGCGGACAGGGGAAATGAAAAACTGTTTTTT. The entire variable domain, with the rest obtained from reference TRBV9 and TRBJ1-4, is as follows: DSGVTQTPKHLITATGQRVTLRCSPRSGDLSVYWYQQSLDQGLQFLIQYYNGEERAKGNILERFSAQQFPDLHSELNLSSLELGDSALYFCASSADRGNEKLFFGSGTQLSVL.

The chain combines TRBV4-1 with TRBJ2-1; 11 bases are a match to TRBD2. Germline assignment: CDR1 MGHRA and CDR2 YSYEKL. CDR3 length: 17 amino acids. The V segment lost 2 bases and the J segment 10 bases; nucleotides outside the gene matches: 13. The CDR3: CASSQFTSGGTGGEQFF. The CDR3 DNA reads as TGCGCCAGCAGCCAATTCACTAGCGGGGGCACTGGAGGGGAGCAGTTCTTC.

V usage is TRBV29-1 and J usage is TRBJ2-1; the D is unclear. This CDR3 is built from 15 residues. CDR1 is SQVTM and CDR2 is ANQGSEA in the germline V gene. Trimming stripped 6 bases from V and 0 bases from J, with 15 bases between. The DNA of the CDR3 is TGCAGCGTCGCCCGGGTCCCAAGCTCCTACAATGAGCAGTTCTTC. This translates into CSVARVPSSYNEQFF.

The chain recombines TRBV10-1 with TRBJ1-6; D not certain. CDR3 length: 12 residues. V was pared by 3 bases and J by 7 bases, with 4 bases between. Germline V gene sequence: CDR1 WNHNN, CDR2 SYGVQD (reference sequence). In DNA form, the CDR3 reads TGCGCCAGCAGTGAAAGCAATTCACCCCTCCACTTT. It is translated as CASSESNSPLHF.